Below are 18 T cell receptor beta chains sequenced from a single sample in a study of blood T cell repertoires in COVID-19. Using immunoSEQ multiplex PCR, the repertoire was profiled, and TCRdb retains in-frame clones only, with some absent. Counted here are 250,000 to 350,000 clones, about nine tenths occurring once; the ten biggest clones make up around 11%. Sequenced sample: peripheral blood. Receptors originate from a woman in her twenties or thirties with COVID-19, enrolled during active disease.

The chain has TRBV6-1 and TRBJ2-6; the D gene is possibly TRBD2 (6 bases). The CDR3 runs 18 residues. Germline assignment: CDR1 MNHNS and CDR2 SASEGT. V was clipped by 2 bases and J by 1 base, with 15 bases between them. CDR3: CASSERFWGESGANVLTF. CDR3 DNA sequence: TGTGCCAGCAGTGAAAGGTTTTGGGGGGAGTCTGGGGCCAACGTCCTGACTTTC.

The chain couples TRBV4-1 to TRBJ2-3; TRBD2 aligns across 9 bases. The V gene end was trimmed by 0 bases and the J gene end by 4 bases; junction bases not matched to a gene: 8. This CDR3 is 17 amino acids long. Germline-derived CDR1 and CDR2 are MGHRA and YSYEKL. The CDR3 nucleotides read TGCGCCAGCAGCCAAGATGGGCTAGCGGGAAGGGCAGATACGCAGTATTTT. Amino acids: CASSQDGLAGRADTQYF.

The V and J genes are TRBV7-9 and TRBJ1-2; no definite D call. CDR1 and CDR2 (germline): SEHNR, FQNEAQ (reference sequence). The V gene lost 1 base and the J gene lost 6 bases, with 3 bases spanning the gap. This CDR3 is built from 11 residues. CDR3 in DNA: TGTGCCAGCAGCTTAGGCGATGGCTACACCTTC. Residues: CASSLGDGYTF.

V usage is TRBV7-3 and J usage is TRBJ2-3; 9 nucleotides match TRBD1. Germline CDR1 is SGHTA and CDR2 is FQGTGA. Trimming at V came to 4 bases and at J to 8 bases, leaving 7 bases not matched to a gene. The CDR3 is made up of 14 amino acids. CDR3 DNA sequence: TGTGCCAGCAGCTCCACCGGGACAGGGTTTACGCAGTATTTT. It encodes CASSSTGTGFTQYF. The whole variable domain, filled in from reference TRBV7-3 and TRBJ2-3, reads GAGVSQTPSNKVTEKGKYVELRCDPISGHTALYWYRQSLGQGPEFLIYFQGTGAADDSGLPNDRFFAVRPEGSVSTLKIQRTERGDSAVYLCASSSTGTGFTQYFGPGTRLTVL.

The CDR3 loop is CASSFQGTPDDEQFF. CDR3 in DNA: TGTGCCAGCAGCTTCCAGGGTACCCCGGACGATGAGCAGTTCTTC. The chain couples TRBV13 to TRBJ2-1; weak D call: TRBD1 (5 bases). The V and J ends lost 3 bases and 8 bases respectively, with 17 bases between them. This CDR3 region has 15 residues. Germline V gene data show CDR1 as PRHDT and CDR2 as FYEKMQ (reference sequence).

The chain uses TRBV6-5 and TRBJ1-5, with D perhaps matching TRBD1 (5 bases). There are 14 residues in the CDR3. Germline values: CDR1 MNHEY, CDR2 SVGAGI. V lost 5 bases, J lost 7 bases, and 15 bases lay in between. CDR3 coding DNA: TGTGCCAGCAGTCAATCGGGGGAGGGGCAGCCCCAGCATTTT. Translated, it gives CASSQSGEGQPQHF.

The chain carries TRBV9 and TRBJ2-7, with D maybe TRBD2 (6 bases). The germline V and J ends were trimmed by 0 bases and 1 base, with 11 bases remaining between them. CDR1 and CDR2 (germline): SGDLS, YYNGEE. This CDR3 is 15 amino acids long. The CDR3 DNA reads as TGTGCCAGCAGCGTAGAGGGCGGGGCTTCCTACGAGCAGTACTTC. It specifies CASSVEGGASYEQYF.

The rearrangement links TRBV4-3 to TRBJ2-4, with a tentative D call TRBD2 (5 bases). In germline, CDR1 is LGHNA, CDR2 YSLEER. The germline V and J ends were trimmed by 1 base and 8 bases, with 15 bases remaining between them. The CDR3 is made up of 15 amino acids. Here the CDR3 reads CASSQGRLITYIQYF. Written as DNA, the CDR3 is TGCGCCAGCAGCCAAGGGAGACTAATCACGTACATTCAGTACTTC.

The rearrangement uses TRBV9 and TRBJ2-7, with TRBD2 matching over 10 bases. This CDR3 spans 13 amino acids. With V trimmed by 3 bases and J by 6 bases, 3 bases remained unmatched. Germline V gives CDR1 SGDLS, CDR2 YYNGEE. In DNA, the CDR3 is TGTGCCAGCAGCGGCTCTAGCGGGAGCGAGCAGTACTTC. As protein: CASSGSSGSEQYF.

The CDR3 coding sequence is TGTGCCAGCAGTGTGGAGGGACAGGCTGGTGAAAAACTGTTTTTT. It translates to CASSVEGQAGEKLFF. V and J are TRBV2 and TRBJ1-4; 8 positions agree with TRBD1. The CDR3 has 15 residues. Germline CDR1 is SNHLY and CDR2 is FYNNEI. J gave up 7 bases and V 4 bases, and 8 bases lay outside the gene matches.

This chain joins TRBV28 and TRBJ1-1; D not resolved. Between the trimmed V and J ends, which lost 1 base and 6 bases, there was a span of 3 bases. Per germline, CDR1 MDHEN and CDR2 SYDVKM. CDR3 size: 11 residues. CDR3 loop: CASSLSAEAFF. The CDR3, as DNA: TGTGCCAGCAGTTTATCCGCTGAAGCTTTCTTT.

The J gene is TRBJ2-5, the V gene TRBV4-1; perhaps TRBD2 as D (6 bases). The CDR3 extends over 16 amino acids. Trimming shortened V by 2 bases and J by 2 bases, and 15 bases separated the two germline ends. The germline V gene encodes CDR1 MGHRA and CDR2 YSYEKL. The DNA for the CDR3 is TGCGCCAGCAGCCAAACCCCGGGGGTCCGGCAAGAGACCCAGTACTTC. This sequence encodes CASSQTPGVRQETQYF.

The rearrangement joins TRBV29-1 to TRBJ1-5; possibly TRBD1 for D (5 bases). Germline-derived CDR1 and CDR2 are SQVTM and ANQGSEA. V was shortened by 7 bases and J by 2 bases, with 15 bases between the two germline ends. This CDR3 has 14 amino acids. In nucleotides, the CDR3 is TGCAGCGCCTCTCAGGGAAGGGGCAATCAGCCCCAGCATTTT. Its protein product is CSASQGRGNQPQHF. The variable domain in full, completed from reference TRBV29-1 and TRBJ1-5, reads SAVISQKPSRDICQRGTSLTIQCQVDSQVTMMFWYRQQPGQSLTLIATANQGSEATYESGFVIDKFPISRPNLTFSTLTVSNMSPEDSSIYLCSASQGRGNQPQHFGDGTRLSIL.

The chain uses TRBV19 and TRBJ2-2; no clear D gene. CDR3 length: 20 amino acids. The germline V gene encodes CDR1 LNHDA and CDR2 SQIVND (reference sequence). V lost 4 bases and J lost 2, with 26 bases in between. This CDR3 is CASSTSSASPLPYNTGELFF. CDR3 in DNA: TGTGCCAGTAGTACTTCCTCTGCGTCTCCCTTGCCCTACAACACCGGGGAGCTGTTTTTT.

This chain joins TRBV5-1 and TRBJ2-2; a weak D match, TRBD2 (5 bases). Germline CDR1 is SGHRS and CDR2 is YFSETQ. This CDR3 has 16 residues. The germline V and J ends were trimmed by 4 bases and 2 bases, with 15 bases remaining between them. This chain's CDR3 is CASSRRTDSNTGELFF. The CDR3 bases are TGCGCCAGCAGCCGCCGTACGGACTCCAACACCGGGGAGCTGTTTTTT.

V usage is TRBV28 and J usage is TRBJ2-7, with 10 bases that match TRBD2. This CDR3 contains 15 residues. The trim removed 4 bases at V and 3 bases at J, leaving 6 bases unmatched. CDR1 is MDHEN, CDR2 SYDVKM, per germline. The CDR3 region has the DNA TGTGCCAGCAGTTCCCAACGGACTAGCGGCTACGAGCAGTACTTC. This translates into CASSSQRTSGYEQYF. The entire variable domain, with the rest obtained from reference TRBV28 and TRBJ2-7, is as follows: DVKVTQSSRYLVKRTGEKVFLECVQDMDHENMFWYRQDPGLGLRLIYFSYDVKMKEKGDIPEGYSVSREKKERFSLILESASTNQTSMYLCASSSQRTSGYEQYFGPGTRLTVT.

The rearrangement joins TRBV10-1 to TRBJ1-1; D uncertain. Trimming took off 0 bases at V and 11 bases at J, with 16 bases between the two ends. The CDR3 covers 14 residues. CDR1 and CDR2 from the germline V gene are WNHNN and SYGVQD (reference sequence). The CDR3 loop is CASSESGNARDAFF. Here the CDR3 DNA reads TGCGCCAGCAGTGAGTCCGGGAACGCGAGGGATGCTTTCTTT.

The V and J genes are TRBV29-1 and TRBJ2-4, with 8 bases that match TRBD1. The CDR3 covers 14 residues. V lost 6 bases to trimming and J lost 8 bases; unmatched junction nucleotides: 12. Germline CDR1 reads SQVTM; CDR2 reads ANQGSEA. The CDR3 DNA reads as TGCAGCGTAAAAGGACAGGGAACGACGGACATTCAGTACTTC. The encoded protein is CSVKGQGTTDIQYF.